A single sample is the source of the 22 T cell receptor beta chains below, sequenced in a study of T cell repertoires in cytomegalovirus infection. TCRdb re-derived calls from the reads in MiXCR, one entry per CDR3 protein. The sample consists of approximately 500,000 distinct CDR3 sequences, roughly a third of them appearing once. These receptors are not linked to any known antigen. This material consisted of cultured PBMCs, taken from culture after CMV antigen stimulation. All receptors derive from a human donor in good health (CMV status not recorded). Some clones in this sample may be carry-over from other donors' samples.

The gene calls are TRBV15 and TRBJ2-5, with 9 nucleotides matching TRBD2. The CDR3 has 15 residues. Germline lookup yields CDR1 LNHNV and CDR2 YYDKDF (reference sequence). The V and J ends lost 0 bases and 4 bases, in that order; junction bases with no gene match: 3. CDR3 amino acids: CATSREVAGAETQYF. CDR3 sequence (DNA): TGTGCCACCAGCAGAGAGGTAGCGGGAGCAGAGACCCAGTACTTC.

The chain employs TRBV24-1 and TRBJ2-5; D uncertain. CDR3 length equals 13 residues. Germline lookup yields CDR1 KGHDR and CDR2 SFDVKD. Trimming took off 7 bases at V and 2 bases at J, with 10 bases between the two ends. The CDR3 reads CATRARVQETQYF. The CDR3 nucleotides are TGTGCCACCAGGGCCCGGGTTCAAGAGACCCAGTACTTC.

Concerning this clonotype itself: As the CDR3 is not closed by the conserved phenylalanine or tryptophan, this likely results from a read error. It is unclear where the CDR3 begins or ends on the DNA, so no DNA is shown, and the CDR3 is as TCRdb lists it. The chain joins TRBV19 to TRBJ1-2. Counting both end residues, the CDR3 totals 8 amino acids. Germline lookup yields CDR1 LNHDA and CDR2 SQIVND (reference sequence). CDR3 residues: CASSISVR.

V is TRBV4-1 and J is TRBJ2-7; TRBD2 agrees at 14 bases. After removal of 4 bases from V and 1 base from J, the junction contained 3 bases not matched to a gene. The length of the CDR3 is 16 residues. Germline loops: CDR1 MGHRA, CDR2 YSYEKL. CDR3 sequence (DNA): TGCGCCAGCAGCCCCAGGACTAGCGGGGGGTCCTACGAGCAGTACTTC. It yields the protein CASSPRTSGGSYEQYF.

The CDR3 region is CASSSDTGRETQYF. Here the CDR3 DNA reads TGTGCCAGCAGCTCAGATACAGGGAGGGAGACCCAGTACTTC. This chain uses TRBV5-5 with TRBJ2-5, with D perhaps matching TRBD1 or TRBD2 (6 bases each). V was pared by 3 bases and J by 5 bases, with 14 bases between. CDR3 size: 14 residues. The germline V gene has CDR1 SGHKS and CDR2 YYEKEE (reference sequence).

The chain recombines TRBV12-3 or TRBV12-4 with TRBJ1-4, with TRBD1 as a possible D gene (5 bases). The CDR3 is 14 amino acids. The V and J ends lost 3 bases and 8 bases respectively, with 13 bases between them. Here the CDR3 reads CASSLGREEEKLFF. In nucleotides, the CDR3 is TGTGCCAGCAGTTTGGGCAGGGAGGAAGAAAAACTGTTTTTT.

The chain combines TRBV7-9 with TRBJ2-7; TRBD2 matches 7 bases. The J segment lost 2 bases and the V segment lost 5 bases, leaving 6 bases of the junction unmatched. The germline gives CDR1 SEHNR, CDR2 FQNEAQ (reference sequence). The CDR3 runs 14 residues. CDR3 sequence (DNA): TGTGCCAGCAGCCCAGGACTAGTTCCCTACGAGCAGTACTTC. Translation: CASSPGLVPYEQYF.

This clonotype was counted only a few times. The chain recombines TRBV6-6 with TRBJ1-6; no clear D. The germline V gene has CDR1 MNHNY and CDR2 SVGAGI (reference sequence). V lost 3 bases and J 5 bases, leaving 11 bases between the germline ends. The CDR3 length is 15 residues. DNA for the CDR3: TGTGCCAGCAGTTATTGGGAGCAGAATAATTCACCCCTCCACTTT. This sequence encodes CASSYWEQNNSPLHF.

This clonotype has ten or more counts. The chain couples TRBV7-8 to TRBJ2-1; 10 bases map to TRBD2. CDR1 is SGHVS, CDR2 FQNEAQ, per germline. This CDR3 has 16 residues. The V segment lost 1 base and the J segment 4 bases; nucleotides outside the gene matches: 4. CDR3 DNA: TGTGCCAGCAGCTTAGGACTAGCGGGTTCATACAATGAGCAGTTCTTC. Residues: CASSLGLAGSYNEQFF. The full variable domain, in which reference TRBV7-8 and TRBJ2-1 provide the parts outside the CDR3, is GAGVSQSPRYKVAKRGQDVALRCDPISGHVSLFWYQQALGQGPEFLTYFQNEAQLDKSGLPSDRFFAERPEGSVSTLKIQRTQQEDSAVYLCASSLGLAGSYNEQFFGPGTRLTVL.

The gene calls are TRBV12-5 and TRBJ2-3; D possibly corresponds to TRBD1 (5 bases). In germline, CDR1 is LGHNT, CDR2 FRNRAP. V lost 0 bases and J 4 bases, leaving 26 bases between the germline ends. CDR3 length: 20 residues. The CDR3 here is CASGLVLSQGTPEIPDTQYF. As DNA, the CDR3 is TGTGCTAGTGGTTTGGTACTGTCTCAGGGAACTCCCGAGATCCCAGATACGCAGTATTTT.

The V and J genes are TRBV12-3 or TRBV12-4 and TRBJ1-4; D perhaps matches TRBD1 (5 bases). V lost 1 base and J 7 bases, leaving 13 bases between the germline ends. The CDR3 totals 15 residues. The CDR3 coding sequence is TGTGCCAGCAGTTTAGAAGGGGAAGAGGGTGAAAAACTGTTTTTT. Amino acids: CASSLEGEEGEKLFF.

This clonotype was seen a handful of times. This rearrangement joins TRBV12-5 to TRBJ2-3; tentatively, D is TRBD2 (5 bases). Between the trimmed V and J ends, which lost 4 bases and 3 bases, there was a span of 8 bases. Germline CDR1 reads LGHNT; CDR2 reads FRNRAP. The CDR3 has 13 amino acids. The CDR3 nucleotides are TGTGCTAGTGGTTCCCGGAGGACAGATACGCAGTATTTT. Its translation is CASGSRRTDTQYF.

The chain employs TRBV4-1 and TRBJ2-3; D perhaps matches TRBD2 (5 bases). CDR1 and CDR2 (germline): MGHRA, YSYEKL. The CDR3 totals 15 residues. The V gene lost 1 base and the J gene lost 0 bases, with 8 bases spanning the gap. The CDR3 reads CASSQAGVSTDTQYF. The CDR3 coding sequence is TGCGCCAGCAGCCAAGCCGGGGTTAGCACAGATACGCAGTATTTT.

J is TRBJ1-5 and V is TRBV19, with a tentative D call TRBD1 (5 bases). The CDR3 runs 14 residues. Trimming pared 8 bases from V and 2 bases from J, leaving 13 bases between. CDR1 LNHDA and CDR2 SQIVND come from the germline V gene (reference sequence). The CDR3 region has the DNA TGTGCCAGTTACGGGGGGAGGGGCAATCAGCCCCAGCATTTT. Encoded protein: CASYGGRGNQPQHF.

This clonotype was recorded a few times. The V call is TRBV18, the J call TRBJ2-5, with 14 bases fitting TRBD2. Germline V gives CDR1 KGHSH, CDR2 LQKENI. The CDR3 length is 16 residues. J gave up 6 bases and V 2 bases, and 5 bases lay outside the gene matches. CDR3 nucleotides: TGTGCCAGCTCACCAGAAGGGACTAGCGGGAGACAGACCCAGTACTTC. It codes for CASSPEGTSGRQTQYF.

V and J are TRBV20-1 and TRBJ2-3; 7 nucleotides align to TRBD2. The V and J ends lost 3 bases and 6 bases, in that order; junction bases with no gene match: 9. The germline gives CDR1 DFQATT, CDR2 SNEGSKA (reference sequence). The CDR3 runs 14 residues. Here the CDR3 reads CSARVNRGEDTQYF. In DNA, the CDR3 is TGCAGTGCTAGGGTGAATCGGGGGGAGGATACGCAGTATTTT.

The genes are TRBV2 and TRBJ2-5; weak D call: TRBD2 (6 bases). The CDR3 loop spans 13 amino acids. V was shortened by 3 bases and J by 6 bases, with 11 bases between the two germline ends. CDR1 is SNHLY, CDR2 FYNNEI, per germline. The CDR3 DNA follows: TGTGCCAGCAGTGAGGGAGGCAGACAGACCCAGTACTTC. Translation: CASSEGGRQTQYF.

The CDR3 loop reads CSARDQVGYGYTF. In DNA, the CDR3 is TGCAGTGCTAGGGACCAGGTCGGCTATGGCTACACCTTC. V is TRBV20-1 and J is TRBJ1-2; D is undetermined. V shed 3 bases and J shed 4 bases, with 12 bases lying between them. CDR3 length: 13 residues. Looked up from germline, CDR1 is DFQATT and CDR2 is SNEGSKA (reference sequence).

This clonotype has a handful of counts. The chain couples TRBV7-2 to TRBJ2-3; D ambiguous. The CDR3 has 14 residues. V dropped 5 bases and J dropped 3 bases, with 12 bases sitting between them. Germline V gene data show CDR1 as SGHTA and CDR2 as FQGNSA. For the CDR3, the DNA is TGTGCCAGCAGCGTACTTGGGCGGACAGATACGCAGTATTTT. This sequence encodes CASSVLGRTDTQYF.

This clonotype was counted only a few times. V gene TRBV6-5 combines with J gene TRBJ2-7; TRBD1 or TRBD2 may be the D gene (5 bases each). V lost 2 bases and J lost 6, with 8 bases in between. CDR1 is MNHEY and CDR2 is SVGAGI in the germline V gene. The CDR3 runs 12 residues. The CDR3 DNA follows: TGTGCCAGCAGTTACCCGAGGGGCGAGCAGTACTTC. Translating it yields CASSYPRGEQYF.

This clonotype was seen ten or more times. DNA of the CDR3: TGTGCCAGCAGCTTAAATCTAGCGGGAGACAATGAGCAGTTCTTC. Protein: CASSLNLAGDNEQFF. V and J are TRBV7-2 and TRBJ2-1, with TRBD2 identical over 10 bases. Germline V gene lookup returns CDR1 SGHTA and CDR2 FQGNSA. J was trimmed by 5 bases and V by 2 bases; bases with no gene match: 3. The CDR3 covers 15 residues.

This chain connects TRBV7-9 to TRBJ2-1; either TRBD1 or TRBD2 may supply D (5 bases each). This CDR3 has 16 residues. Trimming shortened V by 5 bases and J by 0 bases, and 14 bases separated the two germline ends. Germline loops: CDR1 SEHNR, CDR2 FQNEAQ (reference sequence). The DNA of the CDR3 is TGTGCCAGCAGCCGGGACCGATCTTTCTCCTACAATGAGCAGTTCTTC. This encodes CASSRDRSFSYNEQFF.